This passage covers 10 T cell receptor beta chains from one sample sequenced in a study of T cell clonality in common variable immunodeficiency (dated by TCRdb to 2015 to 2017). To prepare the library, the immunoSEQ multiplex PCR assay was applied. TCRdb took over this immuneACCESS table, retaining in-frame rearrangements with V and J assigned. Such tables are incomplete; in checked studies, under half of the missing clones stem from an unresolved V gene, and the remainder is unexplained. The sample comprises about 40,000 clones, and every one was counted more than once. Of the sample, about 2.2% is held by the ten largest clones. Specimen: peripheral blood mononuclear cells. The receptors derive from a person aged 18 to 75 in good health.

In this sample, this clone turned up many times. Read data end 3 residues before the CDR3 end; the end is taken from the germline J gene. V and J are TRBV28 and TRBJ1-1; a possible D gene is TRBD1 (6 bases). Between the trimmed V and J ends, which lost 3 bases and 1 base, there was a span of 9 bases. From germline, CDR1 is MDHEN and CDR2 SYDVKM. This CDR3 is 14 amino acids long. The CDR3 DNA, read in part, is TGTGCCAGCAGTTTCCAGGGGCGGAACACTGAA. Translation: CASSFQGRNTE. The whole CDR3 protein is CASSFQGRNTEAFF.

This clone showed up many times. The observed sequence ends 3 residues before the CDR3 terminus, with the missing tail filled in from the germline J gene. The chain carries TRBV29-1 and TRBJ2-7; 10 bases agree with TRBD1. V was pared by 1 base and J by 6 bases, with 3 bases of the junction left unmatched. The CDR3 extends over 13 amino acids. The V gene's germline CDR1 is SQVTM and CDR2 ANQGSEA. The sequenced part of the CDR3 DNA is TGCAGCGTTGAAGGACAGGGGGCAGGCGAG. Translation: CSVEGQGAGE. The full CDR3 sequence reads CSVEGQGAGEQYF.

This clone was counted only a few times. A much more abundant neighbour one base away suggests this may be a read error. The read ends 3 residues before the CDR3 terminus; that terminus is restored from the germline J gene. This chain links TRBV19 with TRBJ2-3; D is ambiguous. CDR1 and CDR2 from the germline V gene are LNHDA and SQIVND (reference sequence). The length of the CDR3 is 16 residues. CDR3 bases read: TGTGCCAGTAGTATTCCTCAGACTTATAGCAATCAGCCG. This codes for CASSIPQTYSNQP. The whole CDR3 reads CASSIPQTYSNQPQYF. The full variable domain, its missing parts supplied by reference TRBV19 and TRBJ2-3, is DGGITQSPKYLFRKEGQNVTLSCEQNLNHDAMYWYRQDPGQGLRLIYYSQIVNDFQKGDIAEGYSVSREKKESFPLTVTSAQKNPTAFYLCASSIPQTYSNQPQYFGPGTRLTVL.

Many counts were recorded for this clone. The read comes to an end 3 residues before the CDR3 does, leaving the germline J gene to fill in the end. The chain couples TRBV19 to TRBJ2-1; weak D call: TRBD2 (6 bases). CDR3 size: 17 residues. Trimming pared 2 bases from V and 0 bases from J, leaving 14 bases between. Germline V gives CDR1 LNHDA, CDR2 SQIVND (reference sequence). The covered CDR3 bases are TGTGCCAGTAGTATAAGGGGAGGCGGGGCCTCCTACAATGAG. The encoded protein is CASSIRGGGASYNE. The CDR3 in full is CASSIRGGGASYNEQFF.

This clone was detected many times. The read terminates 3 residues ahead of where the CDR3 ends, so the germline J gene completes it. This rearrangement joins TRBV18 to TRBJ1-2, with 9 bases fitting TRBD1. The CDR3 sequence is 15 residues long. Germline V CDR1 and CDR2: KGHSH, LQKENI. This chain's CDR3 is CASSPDRGSVWGYTF. The part of the CDR3 DNA that was read is TGTGCCAGCTCCCCGGACAGGGGCTCGGTTTGGGGC.

This clone was counted at least ten times. The observed sequence ends 3 residues before the CDR3 terminus, with the missing tail filled in from the germline J gene. This chain uses TRBV7-2 with TRBJ1-2, with 7 bases identical to TRBD1. V dropped 5 bases and J dropped 2; count of bases not matched to a gene: 5. CDR3 size: 14 residues. CDR1 and CDR2 from the germline V gene are SGHTA and FQGNSA. The CDR3 bases that were read are TGTGCCAGCAGCCCAAGACAGGGCAACTATGGC. It encodes CASSPRQGNYG. From start to end, the CDR3 is CASSPRQGNYGYTF. Supplemented by reference TRBV7-2 and TRBJ1-2, the full variable domain reads GAGVSQSPSNKVTEKGKDVELRCDPISGHTALYWYRQSLGQGLEFLIYFQGNSAPDKSGLPSDRFSAERTGGSVSTLTIQRTQQEDSAVYLCASSPRQGNYGYTFGSGTRLTVV.

This clone was seen repeatedly, ten times or more. The part of the CDR3 DNA that was read is TGTGCCAGCAGCCCCCGGGACAGGGTTTCCTACGAG. Encoded protein: CASSPRDRVSYE. The entire CDR3 protein reads CASSPRDRVSYEQYF. This chain uses TRBV5-6 with TRBJ2-7; 9 positions match TRBD1. The CDR3 end lies 3 residues beyond the end of the read and is filled in from the germline J gene. With 4 bases clipped from V and 1 base from J, the junction kept 6 bases outside the gene matches. The CDR3 totals 15 residues. The germline gives CDR1 SGHDT, CDR2 YYEEEE.

This clone showed up many times. The missing CDR3 end, 3 residues past where the read stops, is filled in from the germline J gene. The rearrangement uses TRBV4-1 and TRBJ2-1, with TRBD1 as a possible D gene (6 bases). This CDR3 has 15 residues. V shed 5 bases and J shed 6 bases, with 17 bases lying between them. Germline V gene sequence: CDR1 MGHRA, CDR2 YSYEKL. The CDR3 DNA, read in part, is TGCGCCAGCAGCTCCCGGGACACACCAGGCAATGAG. Amino acids: CASSSRDTPGNE. The whole CDR3 sequence reads CASSSRDTPGNEQFF.

This clone was seen many times. Read coverage stops 3 residues before the CDR3 terminus; the germline J gene supplies the remainder. The chain employs TRBV7-6 and TRBJ2-7, with 7 bases aligning to TRBD1. CDR3 length equals 14 residues. CDR1 is SGHVS, CDR2 FNYEAQ, per germline. Unmatched junction bases numbered 6, after V lost 1 base and J lost 6 bases. This CDR3 is CASSLEDRVGEQYF. Partial CDR3 DNA: TGTGCCAGCAGCTTAGAAGACAGGGTAGGCGAG.

About this clone: With the read ending 3 residues before the CDR3 end, the germline J gene is used to fill in that end. The V gene is TRBV7-6, the J gene TRBJ1-2, with D maybe TRBD1 (6 bases). Germline CDR1 and CDR2: SGHVS and FNYEAQ. The CDR3 consists of 15 residues. CDR3 loop: CASSSRTVNSYDYTF. The sequenced part of the CDR3 DNA is TGTGCCAGCAGCTCCCGGACAGTCAACTCCTACGAC.